The 24 T cell receptor beta chains below all came from one sample that was sequenced in a study of cytomegalovirus exposure and HLA in healthy donors. The PCR used 60 Vbeta and 13 Jbeta primers. Only in-frame clones appear in the TCRdb table, and some are missing; sequencing was by immunoSEQ multiplex PCR. The sample lists roughly 190,000 clones, roughly 13% occurring once. Specimen: PBMCs. Receptors were obtained from a man aged 50-59 years in good health and CMV-seropositive.

This chain links TRBV5-5 with TRBJ1-1, with 9 bases aligning to TRBD1. Germline V CDR1 and CDR2: SGHKS, YYEKEE (reference sequence). J was trimmed by 1 base and V by 4 bases; bases with no gene match: 5. CDR3 size: 15 residues. The CDR3 DNA reads as TGTGCCAGCAGCGTCGGGACAGGGAAGAACACTGAAGCTTTCTTT. Its translation: CASSVGTGKNTEAFF.

The chain carries TRBV29-1 and TRBJ1-2, with D uncertain. CDR1 and CDR2 from the germline V gene are SQVTM and ANQGSEA. CDR3 size: 15 residues. The V gene lost 4 bases and the J gene lost 3 bases, with 18 bases spanning the gap. CDR3 sequence reads: CSVGRWAGGDYGYTF. CDR3 nucleotides: TGCAGCGTTGGGCGTTGGGCAGGCGGGGACTATGGCTACACCTTC.

The chain recombines TRBV4-3 with TRBJ1-4, with a weak D call TRBD1 (5 bases). The germline CDR1 and CDR2 sequences are LGHNA and YSLEER. This CDR3 comprises 12 residues. V was clipped by 8 bases and J by 6 bases, with 10 bases between them. The CDR3: CASRRGDEKLFF. In DNA, the CDR3 is TGCGCCAGCCGCCGGGGGGATGAAAAACTGTTTTTT.

This clone was counted once. The chain carries TRBV10-1 and TRBJ2-3; D perhaps matches TRBD1 (6 bases). The CDR3 sequence is 15 residues long. Germline V gene lookup returns CDR1 WNHNN and CDR2 SYGVQD (reference sequence). Deletions cut 0 bases from V and 4 bases from J, with 11 bases between. CDR3 bases: TGCGCCAGCAGTGAGTCCAGTCCAGGGGCAGATACGCAGTATTTT. It is translated as CASSESSPGADTQYF.

Points on this clone: Other DNA variants within this sample encode the same CDR3. This chain connects TRBV5-1 to TRBJ1-4; D is ambiguous. Trimming left V 0 bases short and J 6 bases short, with 6 bases between. This CDR3 is 13 amino acids long. Germline CDR1 is SGHRS and CDR2 is YFSETQ. DNA of the CDR3: TGCGCCAGCAGCTTGGGTGGAGATGAAAAACTGTTTTTT. This translates into CASSLGGDEKLFF.

This clone appeared a few times. The chain employs TRBV5-1 and TRBJ2-5, with 11 bases identical to TRBD2. Germline V lookup: CDR1 SGHRS, CDR2 YFSETQ. This CDR3 contains 16 residues. Trimming removed 0 bases from V and 1 base from J; junction bases left unmatched: 2. The CDR3 loop is CASSLVAGGIQETQYF. In DNA, the CDR3 is TGCGCCAGCAGCTTGGTAGCGGGGGGGATCCAAGAGACCCAGTACTTC.

The J gene is TRBJ2-2, the V gene TRBV7-2; the D gene is possibly TRBD1 (7 bases). Trimming removed 5 bases from V and 1 base from J, with 14 bases in between. The length of the CDR3 is 16 residues. Germline loops: CDR1 SGHTA, CDR2 FQGNSA. Here the CDR3 DNA reads TGTGCCAGCAGCCCAGGGGGGACTCTGAACACCGGGGAGCTGTTTTTT. This encodes CASSPGGTLNTGELFF.

This clone was detected a few times. J is TRBJ1-6 and V is TRBV2; D perhaps matches TRBD1 (5 bases). CDR3 length: 14 residues. Germline V gene lookup returns CDR1 SNHLY and CDR2 FYNNEI. The V and J ends lost 5 bases and 7 bases respectively, with 12 bases between them. The CDR3 nucleotides read TGTGCCAGCAGTCTTGGCAGGGCGAATTCACCCCTCCACTTT. Its translation: CASSLGRANSPLHF.

This clone was seen more than once but under ten times. The genes are TRBV5-1 and TRBJ2-7; TRBD1 agrees at 9 bases. Germline V gives CDR1 SGHRS, CDR2 YFSETQ. V was clipped by 0 bases and J by 2 bases; unmatched bases: 12. The CDR3 loop spans 18 amino acids. CDR3 region: CASSLVSIKGQGAYEQYV. CDR3 coding DNA: TGCGCCAGCAGCTTGGTCAGCATTAAGGGACAGGGAGCCTACGAGCAGTACGTC.

In this sample, this clone turned up a few times. The V gene is TRBV5-6, the J gene TRBJ2-6, with D unresolved. Germline V gene lookup returns CDR1 SGHDT and CDR2 YYEEEE. CDR3 length equals 15 residues. The germline V and J ends were trimmed by 2 bases and 2 bases, with 8 bases remaining between them. This chain's CDR3 is CASSFRGTGANVLTF. CDR3 DNA: TGTGCCAGCAGCTTCCGAGGTACTGGGGCCAACGTCCTGACTTTC.

This clone was seen a handful of times. The V gene is TRBV27, the J gene TRBJ2-5, with D possibly TRBD2 on 5 matching bases. V was trimmed by 0 bases and J by 5 bases, leaving 13 bases between them. Germline V lookup: CDR1 MNHEY, CDR2 SMNVEV (reference sequence). The length of the CDR3 is 15 residues. The CDR3 DNA follows: TGTGCCAGCAGTTTATCTTTCGGCGGGTTGGAGACCCAGTACTTC. Protein sequence: CASSLSFGGLETQYF.

This clone appeared a few times. This chain uses TRBV4-1 with TRBJ2-5, with D hard to call. V was cut by 0 bases and J by 2 bases, with 7 bases left in between. Per the germline V gene, CDR1 is MGHRA and CDR2 is YSYEKL. The CDR3 extends over 14 amino acids. In DNA, the CDR3 is TGCGCCAGCAGCCAAGACCGGGTTCAAGAGACCCAGTACTTC. It translates to CASSQDRVQETQYF.

The CDR3 DNA reads as TGTGCCACCGCAGCGGTCAACGAGCAGTACTTC. This encodes CATAAVNEQYF. The gene calls are TRBV27 and TRBJ2-7; tentative D call: TRBD2 (5 bases). Germline CDR1 is MNHEY and CDR2 is SMNVEV (reference sequence). This CDR3 region has 11 residues. The V end was cut by 10 bases, the J end by 5 bases, with 12 bases between.

This clone came up a few times. The chain uses TRBV27 and TRBJ1-5; weak D call: TRBD1 (5 bases). Germline loops: CDR1 MNHEY, CDR2 SMNVEV (reference sequence). The CDR3 totals 12 residues. Trimming took 7 bases from V and 2 from J, leaving 6 bases between them. CDR3 in amino acids: CASKGGNQPQHF. CDR3 nucleotides: TGTGCCAGCAAAGGGGGCAATCAGCCCCAGCATTTT.

This clone was picked up a small number of times. J is TRBJ1-1 and V is TRBV6-6; weak D call: TRBD1 (5 bases). Germline V gives CDR1 MNHNY, CDR2 SVGAGI (reference sequence). The CDR3 length is 14 residues. V was clipped by 4 bases and J by 3 bases, with 12 bases between them. In nucleotides, the CDR3 is TGTGCCAGCAGTTCCCCGGGGGGGTACACTGAAGCTTTCTTT. Translated, it gives CASSSPGGYTEAFF.

This clone was counted only a few times. This CDR3 is CASSPYRGNTEAFF. The CDR3 region has the DNA TGTGCCAGCAGTCCCTACAGGGGGAACACTGAAGCTTTCTTT. The rearrangement uses TRBV6-5 and TRBJ1-1; the match to TRBD1 covers 7 bases. This CDR3 spans 14 amino acids. CDR1 is MNHEY, CDR2 SVGAGI, per germline. Trimming at V came to 5 bases and at J to 1 base, leaving 4 bases not matched to a gene.

The chain combines TRBV19 with TRBJ1-1, with D possibly being TRBD1 (6 bases). The CDR3 contains 14 residues. V was clipped by 6 bases and J by 1 base, with 12 bases between them. Germline V gene data show CDR1 as LNHDA and CDR2 as SQIVND (reference sequence). CDR3 protein: CASSKQGPNTEAFF. CDR3 DNA: TGTGCCAGTAGCAAACAGGGACCGAACACTGAAGCTTTCTTT.

The chain uses TRBV5-1 and TRBJ2-3; D gene unclear. Trimming took off 0 bases at V and 4 bases at J, with 6 bases between the two ends. Per germline, CDR1 SGHRS and CDR2 YFSETQ. The CDR3 has 13 amino acids. The CDR3 region has the DNA TGCGCCAGCAGCTTGGAGCCCTCAGATACGCAGTATTTT. It yields the protein CASSLEPSDTQYF.

There are a few counts of this clone. The chain uses TRBV7-2 and TRBJ1-2; possible D gene TRBD1, 6 bases. This CDR3 is 14 amino acids long. The germline V gene encodes CDR1 SGHTA and CDR2 FQGNSA. Trimming cost V 11 bases and J 7 bases, with 23 bases left between them. The CDR3 loop reads CAPREGGGVGGYTF. CDR3 nucleotide sequence: TGTGCCCCCCGCGAAGGGGGGGGCGTAGGTGGCTACACCTTC.

The V call is TRBV9, the J call TRBJ2-5; possible D gene TRBD1, 6 bases. The CDR3 runs 15 residues. Trimming left V 0 bases short and J 3 bases short, with 12 bases between. Germline assignment: CDR1 SGDLS and CDR2 YYNGEE. The CDR3 protein is CASSVAGGQKETQYF. CDR3 in DNA: TGTGCCAGCAGCGTAGCAGGAGGACAGAAAGAGACCCAGTACTTC. The entire variable domain, with the rest obtained from reference TRBV9 and TRBJ2-5, is as follows: DSGVTQTPKHLITATGQRVTLRCSPRSGDLSVYWYQQSLDQGLQFLIQYYNGEERAKGNILERFSAQQFPDLHSELNLSSLELGDSALYFCASSVAGGQKETQYFGPGTRLLVL.

This clone turned up a few times. This sequence joins TRBV10-3 and TRBJ1-1; the match to TRBD1 covers 10 bases. The V gene end was trimmed by 6 bases and the J gene end by 5 bases; junction bases not matched to a gene: 6. Germline CDR1 and CDR2: ENHRY and SYGVKD. The CDR3 has 14 residues. CDR3 DNA: TGTGCCATCAGGGGGGACAGGGGAGGGACTGAAGCTTTCTTT. It yields the protein CAIRGDRGGTEAFF.

The chain has TRBV4-2 and TRBJ1-4, with D perhaps TRBD1 (6 bases). V dropped 5 bases and J dropped 6 bases, with 16 bases sitting between them. From germline, CDR1 is LGHNA and CDR2 YNFKEQ. CDR3 length: 15 residues. The DNA of the CDR3 is TGTGCCAGCAGCGGCCGGACAGACGTGGATGAAAAACTGTTTTTT. This encodes CASSGRTDVDEKLFF.

There are a few counts of this clone. This chain links TRBV6-9 with TRBJ2-7; D is perhaps TRBD1 (5 bases). The CDR3 extends over 13 amino acids. V lost 8 bases and J lost 0, with 11 bases in between. Germline CDR1 reads MNHGY; CDR2 reads SVAAGI. CDR3: CASGKRGSYEQYV. CDR3 DNA sequence: TGTGCCAGCGGGAAAAGGGGCTCCTACGAGCAGTACGTC.

The J gene is TRBJ2-7, the V gene TRBV10-1; 9 bases line up with TRBD1. V was clipped by 6 bases and J by 7 bases; unmatched bases: 7. The CDR3 spans 13 residues. Germline loops: CDR1 WNHNN, CDR2 SYGVQD (reference sequence). In DNA, the CDR3 is TGCGCCAGCAGCGGGGGACAGGGAGAGGAGCAGTACGTC. Translated: CASSGGQGEEQYV.